The clone carrying this T cell receptor beta chain was counted between two and nine times. Its antigen is as yet unknown. Trimming took off 3 bases at V and 4 bases at J, with 9 bases between the two ends. This CDR3 contains 13 residues. The germline CDR1 and CDR2 sequences are MNHNS and SASEGT. Primers: 60 Vbeta forward and 13 Jbeta reverse. The method was immunoSEQ multiplex PCR; TCRdb's version includes in-frame clones alone and lacks a portion of them. The sample comprises 81,000 or so clones, about three fifths of which are singletons, and around 5.5% rests with the top ten. The data originate from a study of cytomegalovirus exposure and HLA in healthy donors. General study results and limits: Published work reported that the classifier diagnosed cytomegalovirus status with high specificity and sensitivity.

The sequencing sample was made of PBMCs. This rearrangement joins TRBV6-1 to TRBJ1-2; D remains unclear. This clonotype originated in a woman aged 30 to 39 in good health and CMV-seropositive. Written as DNA, the CDR3 is TGTGCCAGCAGTGAGAGGTCCACCTATGGCTACACCTTC. The encoded protein is CASSERSTYGYTF.